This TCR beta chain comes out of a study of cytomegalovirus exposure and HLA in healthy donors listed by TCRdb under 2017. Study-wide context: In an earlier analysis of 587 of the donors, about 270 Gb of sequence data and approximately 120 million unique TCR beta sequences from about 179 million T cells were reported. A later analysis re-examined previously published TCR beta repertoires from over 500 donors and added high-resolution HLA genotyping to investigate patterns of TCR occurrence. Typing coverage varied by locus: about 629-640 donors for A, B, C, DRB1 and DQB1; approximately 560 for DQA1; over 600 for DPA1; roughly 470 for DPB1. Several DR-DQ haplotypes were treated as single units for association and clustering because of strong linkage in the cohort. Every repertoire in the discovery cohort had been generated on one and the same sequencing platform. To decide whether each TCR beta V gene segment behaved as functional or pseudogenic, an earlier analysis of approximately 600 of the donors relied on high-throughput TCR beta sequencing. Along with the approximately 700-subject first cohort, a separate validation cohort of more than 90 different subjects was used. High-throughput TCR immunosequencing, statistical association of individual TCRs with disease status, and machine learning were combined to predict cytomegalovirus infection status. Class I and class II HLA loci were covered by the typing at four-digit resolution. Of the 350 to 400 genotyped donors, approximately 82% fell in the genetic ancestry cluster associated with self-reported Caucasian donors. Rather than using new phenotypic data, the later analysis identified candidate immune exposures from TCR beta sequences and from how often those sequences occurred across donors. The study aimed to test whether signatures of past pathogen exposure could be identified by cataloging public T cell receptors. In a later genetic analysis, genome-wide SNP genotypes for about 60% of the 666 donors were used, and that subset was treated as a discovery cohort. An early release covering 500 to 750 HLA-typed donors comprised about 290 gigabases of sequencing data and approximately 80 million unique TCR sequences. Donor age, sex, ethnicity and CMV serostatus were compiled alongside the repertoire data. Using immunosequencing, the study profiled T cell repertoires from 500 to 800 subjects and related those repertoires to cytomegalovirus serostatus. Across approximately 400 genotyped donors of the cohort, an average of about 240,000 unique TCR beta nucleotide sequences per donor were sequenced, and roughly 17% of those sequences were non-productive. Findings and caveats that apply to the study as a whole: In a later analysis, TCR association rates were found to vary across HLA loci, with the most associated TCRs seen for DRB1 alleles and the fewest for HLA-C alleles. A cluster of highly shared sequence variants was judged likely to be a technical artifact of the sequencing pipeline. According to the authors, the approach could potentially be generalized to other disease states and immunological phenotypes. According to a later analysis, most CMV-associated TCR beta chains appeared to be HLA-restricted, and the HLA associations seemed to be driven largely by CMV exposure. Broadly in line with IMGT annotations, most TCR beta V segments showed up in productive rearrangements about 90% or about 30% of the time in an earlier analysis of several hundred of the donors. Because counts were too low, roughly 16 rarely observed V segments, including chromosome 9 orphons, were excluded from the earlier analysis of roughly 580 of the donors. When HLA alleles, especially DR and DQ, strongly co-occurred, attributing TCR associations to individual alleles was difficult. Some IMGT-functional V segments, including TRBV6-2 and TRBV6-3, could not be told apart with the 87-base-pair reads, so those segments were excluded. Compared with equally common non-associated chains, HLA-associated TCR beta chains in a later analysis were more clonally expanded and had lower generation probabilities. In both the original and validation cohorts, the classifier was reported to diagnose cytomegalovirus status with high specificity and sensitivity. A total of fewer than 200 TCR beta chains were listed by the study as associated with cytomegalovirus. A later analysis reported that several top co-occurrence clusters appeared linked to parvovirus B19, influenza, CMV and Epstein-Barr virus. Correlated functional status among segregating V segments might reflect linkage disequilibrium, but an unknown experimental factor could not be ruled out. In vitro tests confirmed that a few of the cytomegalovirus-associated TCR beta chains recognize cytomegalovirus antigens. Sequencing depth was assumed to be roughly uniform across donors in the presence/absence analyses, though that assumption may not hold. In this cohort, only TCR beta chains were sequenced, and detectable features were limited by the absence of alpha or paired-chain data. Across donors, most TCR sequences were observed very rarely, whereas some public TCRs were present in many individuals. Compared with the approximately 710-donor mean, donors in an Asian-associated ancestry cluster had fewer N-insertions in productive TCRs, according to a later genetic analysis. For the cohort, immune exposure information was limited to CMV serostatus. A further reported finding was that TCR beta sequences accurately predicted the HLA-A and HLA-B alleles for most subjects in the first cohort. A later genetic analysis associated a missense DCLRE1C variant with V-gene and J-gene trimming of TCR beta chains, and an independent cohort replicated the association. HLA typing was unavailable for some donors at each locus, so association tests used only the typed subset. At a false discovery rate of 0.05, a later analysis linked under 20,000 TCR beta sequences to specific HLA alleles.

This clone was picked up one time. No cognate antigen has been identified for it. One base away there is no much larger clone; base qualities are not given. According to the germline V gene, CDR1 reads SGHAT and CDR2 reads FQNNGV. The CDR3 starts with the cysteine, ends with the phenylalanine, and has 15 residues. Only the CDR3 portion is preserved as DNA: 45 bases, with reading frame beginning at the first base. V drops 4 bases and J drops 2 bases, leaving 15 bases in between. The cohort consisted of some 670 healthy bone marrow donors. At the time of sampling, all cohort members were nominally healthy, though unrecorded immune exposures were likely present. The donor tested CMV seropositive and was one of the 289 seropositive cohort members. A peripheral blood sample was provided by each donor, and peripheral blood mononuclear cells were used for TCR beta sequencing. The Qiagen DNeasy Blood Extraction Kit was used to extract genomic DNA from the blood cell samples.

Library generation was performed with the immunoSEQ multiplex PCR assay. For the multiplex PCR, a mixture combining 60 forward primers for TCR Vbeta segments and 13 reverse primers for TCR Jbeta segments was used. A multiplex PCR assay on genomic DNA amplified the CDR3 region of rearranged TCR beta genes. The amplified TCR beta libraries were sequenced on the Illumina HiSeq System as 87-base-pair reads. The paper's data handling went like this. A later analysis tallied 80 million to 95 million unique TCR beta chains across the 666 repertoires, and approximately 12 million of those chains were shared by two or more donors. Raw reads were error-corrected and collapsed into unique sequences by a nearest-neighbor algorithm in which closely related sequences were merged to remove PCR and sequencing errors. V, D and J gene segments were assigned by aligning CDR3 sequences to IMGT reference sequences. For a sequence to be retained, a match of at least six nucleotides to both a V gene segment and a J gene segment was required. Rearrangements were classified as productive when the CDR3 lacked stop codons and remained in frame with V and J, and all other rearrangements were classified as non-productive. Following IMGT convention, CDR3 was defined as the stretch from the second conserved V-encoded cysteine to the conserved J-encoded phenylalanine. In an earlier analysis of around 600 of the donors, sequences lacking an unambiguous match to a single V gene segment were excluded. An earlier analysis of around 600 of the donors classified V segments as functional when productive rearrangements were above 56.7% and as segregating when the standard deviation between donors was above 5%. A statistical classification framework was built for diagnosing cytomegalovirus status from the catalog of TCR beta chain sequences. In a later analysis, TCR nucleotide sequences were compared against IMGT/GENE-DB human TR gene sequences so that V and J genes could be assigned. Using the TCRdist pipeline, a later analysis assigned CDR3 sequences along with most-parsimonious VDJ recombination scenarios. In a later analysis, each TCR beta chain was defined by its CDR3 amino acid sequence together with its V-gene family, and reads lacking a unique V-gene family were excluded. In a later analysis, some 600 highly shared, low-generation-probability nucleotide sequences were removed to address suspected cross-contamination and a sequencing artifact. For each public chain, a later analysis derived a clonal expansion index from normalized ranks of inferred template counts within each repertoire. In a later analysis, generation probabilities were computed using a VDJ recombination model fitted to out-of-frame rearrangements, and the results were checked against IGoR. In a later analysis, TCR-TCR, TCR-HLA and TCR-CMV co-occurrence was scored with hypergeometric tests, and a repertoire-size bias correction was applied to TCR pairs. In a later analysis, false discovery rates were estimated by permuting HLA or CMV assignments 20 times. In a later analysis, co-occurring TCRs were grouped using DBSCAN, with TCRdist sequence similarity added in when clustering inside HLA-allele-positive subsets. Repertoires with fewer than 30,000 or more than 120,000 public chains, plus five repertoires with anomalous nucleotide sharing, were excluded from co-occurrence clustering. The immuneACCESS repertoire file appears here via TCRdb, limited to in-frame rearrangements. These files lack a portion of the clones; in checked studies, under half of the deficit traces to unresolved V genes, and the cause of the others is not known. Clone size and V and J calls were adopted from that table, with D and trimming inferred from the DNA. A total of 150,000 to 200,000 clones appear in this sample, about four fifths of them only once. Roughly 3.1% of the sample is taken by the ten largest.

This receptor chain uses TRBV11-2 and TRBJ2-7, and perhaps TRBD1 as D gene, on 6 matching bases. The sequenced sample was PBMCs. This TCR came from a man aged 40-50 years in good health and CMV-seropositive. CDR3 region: CASSSYRDITYEQYF. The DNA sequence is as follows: TGTGCCAGCAGCTCCTACAGGGACATAACCTACGAGCAGTACTTC.